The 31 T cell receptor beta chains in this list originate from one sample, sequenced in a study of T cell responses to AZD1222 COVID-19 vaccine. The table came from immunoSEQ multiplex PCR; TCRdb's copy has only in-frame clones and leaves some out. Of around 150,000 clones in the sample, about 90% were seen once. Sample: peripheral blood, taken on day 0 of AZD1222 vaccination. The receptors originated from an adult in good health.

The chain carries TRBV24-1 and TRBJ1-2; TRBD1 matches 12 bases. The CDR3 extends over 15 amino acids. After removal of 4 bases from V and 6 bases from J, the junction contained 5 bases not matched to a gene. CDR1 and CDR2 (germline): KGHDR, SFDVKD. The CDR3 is CATSEAGQGADGYTF. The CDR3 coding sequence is TGTGCCACCAGTGAGGCGGGACAGGGGGCTGATGGCTACACCTTC.

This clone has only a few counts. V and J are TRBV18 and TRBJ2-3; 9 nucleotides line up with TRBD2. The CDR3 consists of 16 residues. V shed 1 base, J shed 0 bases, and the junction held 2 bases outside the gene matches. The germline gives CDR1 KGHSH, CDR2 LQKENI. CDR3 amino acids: CASSPLSGSSTDTQYF. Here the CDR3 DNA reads TGTGCCAGCTCACCACTTAGCGGGAGCAGCACAGATACGCAGTATTTT.

The CDR3 DNA is TGTGCCAGCAGCTTAGTCGGACTAGCGGGAGGGGGTGAGCAGTACTTC. The encoded protein is CASSLVGLAGGGEQYF. This rearrangement joins TRBV7-2 to TRBJ2-7, with 15 positions matching TRBD2. Unmatched junction bases numbered 5, after V lost 1 base and J lost 7 bases. The CDR3 sequence is 16 residues long. Germline V CDR1 and CDR2: SGHTA, FQGNSA. Looking up the rest from reference TRBV7-2 and TRBJ2-7 gives the full variable domain: GAGVSQSPSNKVTEKGKDVELRCDPISGHTALYWYRQSLGQGLEFLIYFQGNSAPDKSGLPSDRFSAERTGGSVSTLTIQRTQQEDSAVYLCASSLVGLAGGGEQYFGPGTRLTVT.

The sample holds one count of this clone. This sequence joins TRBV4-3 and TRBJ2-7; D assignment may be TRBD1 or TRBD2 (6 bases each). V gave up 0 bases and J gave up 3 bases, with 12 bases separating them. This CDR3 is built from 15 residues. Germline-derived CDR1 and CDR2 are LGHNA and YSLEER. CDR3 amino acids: CASSQDGGGYYEQYF. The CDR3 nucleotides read TGCGCCAGCAGCCAAGATGGAGGGGGGTACTACGAGCAGTACTTC.

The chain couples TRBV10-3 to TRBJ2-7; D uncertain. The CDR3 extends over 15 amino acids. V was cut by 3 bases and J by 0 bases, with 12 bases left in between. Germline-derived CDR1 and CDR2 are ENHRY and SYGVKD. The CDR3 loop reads CAISEGEVGSYEQYF. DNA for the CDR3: TGTGCCATCAGTGAAGGAGAGGTAGGCTCCTACGAGCAGTACTTC.

The CDR3 is CAWSKSQGEAFF. CDR3 bases: TGTGCCTGGAGTAAGTCGCAGGGTGAAGCTTTCTTT. The chain links TRBV30 to TRBJ1-1; TRBD1 is a possible D gene (5 bases). CDR1 and CDR2 (germline): GTSNPN, SVGIG (reference sequence). CDR3 size: 12 residues. V was trimmed by 2 bases and J by 7 bases, leaving 11 bases between them. The full variable domain, with the rest looked up from reference TRBV30 and TRBJ1-1, is SQTIHQWPATLVQPVGSPLSLECTVEGTSNPNLYWYRQAAGRGLQLLFYSVGIGQISSEVPQNLSASRPQDRQFILSSKKLLLSDSGFYLCAWSKSQGEAFFGQGTRLTVV.

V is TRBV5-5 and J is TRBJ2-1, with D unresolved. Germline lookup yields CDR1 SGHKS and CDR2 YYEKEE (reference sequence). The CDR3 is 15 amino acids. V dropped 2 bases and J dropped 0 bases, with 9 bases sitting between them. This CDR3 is CASSLGWGSYNEQFF. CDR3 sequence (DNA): TGTGCCAGCAGCTTAGGCTGGGGCTCCTACAATGAGCAGTTCTTC. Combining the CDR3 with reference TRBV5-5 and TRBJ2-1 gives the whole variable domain DAGVTQSPTHLIKTRGQQVTLRCSPISGHKSVSWYQQVLGQGPQFIFQYYEKEERGRGNFPDRFSARQFPNYSSELNVNALLLGDSALYLCASSLGWGSYNEQFFGPGTRLTVL.

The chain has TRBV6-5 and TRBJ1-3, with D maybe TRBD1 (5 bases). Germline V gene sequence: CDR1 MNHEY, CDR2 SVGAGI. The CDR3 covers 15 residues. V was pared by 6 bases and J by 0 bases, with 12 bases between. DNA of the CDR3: TGTGCCAGCAGCCCCGCGGGGGGCTCTGGAAACACCATATATTTT. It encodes CASSPAGGSGNTIYF.

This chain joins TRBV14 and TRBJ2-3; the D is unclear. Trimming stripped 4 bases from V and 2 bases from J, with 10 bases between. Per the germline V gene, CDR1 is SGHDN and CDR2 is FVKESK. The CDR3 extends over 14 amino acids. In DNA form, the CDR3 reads TGTGCCAGCAGCCCTGGGCGGCACACAGATACGCAGTATTTT. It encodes CASSPGRHTDTQYF. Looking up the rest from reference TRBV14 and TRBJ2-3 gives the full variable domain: EAGVTQFPSHSVIEKGQTVTLRCDPISGHDNLYWYRRVMGKEIKFLLHFVKESKQDESGMPNNRFLAERTGGTYSTLKVQPAELEDSGVYFCASSPGRHTDTQYFGPGTRLTVL.

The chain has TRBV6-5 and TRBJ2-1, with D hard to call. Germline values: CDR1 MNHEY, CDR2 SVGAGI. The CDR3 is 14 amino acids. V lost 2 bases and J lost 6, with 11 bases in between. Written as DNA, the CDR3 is TGTGCCAGCAGTTACCTCTCACAGCTCAATGAGCAGTTCTTC. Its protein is CASSYLSQLNEQFF.

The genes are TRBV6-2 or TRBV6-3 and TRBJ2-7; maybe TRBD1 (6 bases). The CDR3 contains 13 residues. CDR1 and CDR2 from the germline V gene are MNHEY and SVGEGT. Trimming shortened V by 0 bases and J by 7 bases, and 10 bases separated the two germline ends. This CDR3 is CASSYSDQGEQYF. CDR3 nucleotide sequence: TGTGCCAGCAGTTACTCAGACCAGGGGGAGCAGTACTTC.

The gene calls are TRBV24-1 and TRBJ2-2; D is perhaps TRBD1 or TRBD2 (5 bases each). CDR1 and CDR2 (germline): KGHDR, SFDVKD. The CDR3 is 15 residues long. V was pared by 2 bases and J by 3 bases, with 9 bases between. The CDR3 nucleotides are TGTGCCACCAGTGATTCCGGGACCTACACCGGGGAGCTGTTTTTT. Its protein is CATSDSGTYTGELFF.

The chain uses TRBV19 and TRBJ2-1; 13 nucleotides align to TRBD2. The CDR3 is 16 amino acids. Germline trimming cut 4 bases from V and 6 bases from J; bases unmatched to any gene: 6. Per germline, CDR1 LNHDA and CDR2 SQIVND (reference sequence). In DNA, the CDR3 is TGTGCCAGTAGTAGACCGGGACTAGCGGGAACCAATGAGCAGTTCTTC. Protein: CASSRPGLAGTNEQFF.

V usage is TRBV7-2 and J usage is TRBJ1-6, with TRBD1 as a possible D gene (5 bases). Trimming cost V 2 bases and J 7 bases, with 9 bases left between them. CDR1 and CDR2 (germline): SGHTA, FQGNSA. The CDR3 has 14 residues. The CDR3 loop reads CASSLSRVNSPLHF. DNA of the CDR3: TGTGCCAGCAGCTTATCCAGGGTCAATTCACCCCTCCACTTT. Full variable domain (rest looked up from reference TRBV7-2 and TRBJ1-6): GAGVSQSPSNKVTEKGKDVELRCDPISGHTALYWYRQSLGQGLEFLIYFQGNSAPDKSGLPSDRFSAERTGGSVSTLTIQRTQQEDSAVYLCASSLSRVNSPLHFGNGTRLTVT.

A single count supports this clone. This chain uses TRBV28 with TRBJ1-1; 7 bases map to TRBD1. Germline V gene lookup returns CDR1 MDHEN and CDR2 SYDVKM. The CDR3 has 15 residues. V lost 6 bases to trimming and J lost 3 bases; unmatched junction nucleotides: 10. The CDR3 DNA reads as TGTGCCAGCAGAAAAGACAGGGATTGGTACACTGAAGCTTTCTTT. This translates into CASRKDRDWYTEAFF.

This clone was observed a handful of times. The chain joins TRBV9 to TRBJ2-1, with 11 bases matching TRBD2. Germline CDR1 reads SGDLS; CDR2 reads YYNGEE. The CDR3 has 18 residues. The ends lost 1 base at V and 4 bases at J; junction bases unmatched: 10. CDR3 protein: CASSVWASGRSRYNEQFF. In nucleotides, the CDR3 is TGTGCCAGCAGCGTATGGGCTAGCGGGAGGTCGAGATACAATGAGCAGTTCTTC.

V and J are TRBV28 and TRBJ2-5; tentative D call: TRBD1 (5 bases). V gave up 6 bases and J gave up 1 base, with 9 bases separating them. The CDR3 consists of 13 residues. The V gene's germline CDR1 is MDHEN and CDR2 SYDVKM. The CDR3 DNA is TGTGCCAGCAGGACAGCCTTCCAAGAGACCCAGTACTTC. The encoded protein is CASRTAFQETQYF.

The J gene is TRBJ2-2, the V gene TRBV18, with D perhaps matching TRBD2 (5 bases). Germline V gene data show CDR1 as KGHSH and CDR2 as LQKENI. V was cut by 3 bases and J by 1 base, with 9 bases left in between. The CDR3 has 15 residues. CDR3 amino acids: CASSPASGNTGELFF. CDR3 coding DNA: TGTGCCAGCTCACCTGCGAGCGGGAACACCGGGGAGCTGTTTTTT.

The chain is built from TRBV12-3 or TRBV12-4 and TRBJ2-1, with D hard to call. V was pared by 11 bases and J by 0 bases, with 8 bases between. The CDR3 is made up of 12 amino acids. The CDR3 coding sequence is TGTGCCTCGCGAAGCTCCTACAATGAGCAGTTCTTC. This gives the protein CASRSSYNEQFF.

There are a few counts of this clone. The CDR3 here is CASSMPGVRGTGELFF. The CDR3 DNA is TGTGCCAGCAGCATGCCCGGGGTACGGGGCACCGGGGAGCTGTTTTTT. This chain uses TRBV7-3 with TRBJ2-2; D perhaps matches TRBD2 (5 bases). Germline V gene lookup returns CDR1 SGHTA and CDR2 FQGTGA. The CDR3 spans 16 residues. V lost 5 bases and J 4 bases, leaving 17 bases between the germline ends.

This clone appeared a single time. CDR3 region: CASSLWGGSPSDTQYF. The CDR3 nucleotides are TGTGCCAGCAGTTTATGGGGCGGGAGTCCATCAGATACGCAGTATTTT. The chain combines TRBV27 with TRBJ2-3, with 7 bases that match TRBD2. Germline CDR1 reads MNHEY; CDR2 reads SMNVEV (reference sequence). With V trimmed by 1 base and J by 4 bases, 8 bases remained unmatched. The CDR3 totals 16 residues.

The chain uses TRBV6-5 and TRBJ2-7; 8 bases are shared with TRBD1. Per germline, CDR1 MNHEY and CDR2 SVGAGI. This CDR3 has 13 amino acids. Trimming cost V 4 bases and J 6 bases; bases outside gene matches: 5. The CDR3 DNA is TGTGCCAGCAGTTCCGAGACAGGGGCCGAGCAGTACTTC. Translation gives CASSSETGAEQYF.

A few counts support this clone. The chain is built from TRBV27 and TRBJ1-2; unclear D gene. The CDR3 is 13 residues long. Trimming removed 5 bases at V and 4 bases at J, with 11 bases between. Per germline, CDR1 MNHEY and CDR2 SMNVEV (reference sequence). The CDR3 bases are TGTGCCAGCAGTCCGGGAGCCCTCTATGGCTACACCTTC. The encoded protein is CASSPGALYGYTF.

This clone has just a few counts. The CDR3 spells CASSPTGTGGFYEQYF. The CDR3 nucleotides are TGTGCCAGCAGCCCAACTGGCACAGGAGGTTTTTACGAGCAGTACTTC. The rearrangement links TRBV7-6 to TRBJ2-7; either TRBD1 or TRBD2 may supply D (5 bases each). V was pared by 5 bases and J by 4 bases, with 21 bases between. The germline V gene has CDR1 SGHVS and CDR2 FNYEAQ. This CDR3 has 16 residues.

CDR3 in amino acids: CASSLGLDTQYF. In nucleotides, the CDR3 is TGTGCCAGCAGCTTAGGGTTAGATACGCAGTATTTT. The chain links TRBV7-8 to TRBJ2-3; D is uncertain. CDR1 is SGHVS, CDR2 FQNEAQ, per germline. Trimming stripped 1 base from V and 5 bases from J, with 4 bases between. This CDR3 has 12 residues.

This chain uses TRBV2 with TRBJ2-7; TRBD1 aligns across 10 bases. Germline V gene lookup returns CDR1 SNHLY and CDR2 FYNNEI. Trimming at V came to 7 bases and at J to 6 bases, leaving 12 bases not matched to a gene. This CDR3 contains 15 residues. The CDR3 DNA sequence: TGTGCCAGCAACGCAAGGGGACAGGGGCTTGGCGAGCAGTACTTC. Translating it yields CASNARGQGLGEQYF.

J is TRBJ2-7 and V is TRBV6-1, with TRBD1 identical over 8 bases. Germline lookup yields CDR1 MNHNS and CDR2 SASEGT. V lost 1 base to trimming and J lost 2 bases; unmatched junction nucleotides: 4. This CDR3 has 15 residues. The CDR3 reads CASSEGQGTPYEQYF. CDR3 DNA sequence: TGTGCCAGCAGTGAAGGACAGGGGACCCCCTACGAGCAGTACTTC.

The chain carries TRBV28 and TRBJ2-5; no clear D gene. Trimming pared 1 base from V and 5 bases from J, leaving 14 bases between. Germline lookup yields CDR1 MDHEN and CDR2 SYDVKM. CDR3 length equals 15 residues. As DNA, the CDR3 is TGTGCCAGCAGTTTATCGGCGGAGCGACGGGAGACCCAGTACTTC. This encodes CASSLSAERRETQYF.

CDR3 protein: CASRDEGQGFGYTF. The DNA for the CDR3 is TGTGCCAGCAGAGATGAGGGACAGGGTTTTGGCTACACCTTC. The gene calls are TRBV28 and TRBJ1-2; 9 bases fit TRBD1. Germline CDR1 is MDHEN and CDR2 is SYDVKM. V dropped 6 bases and J dropped 7; count of bases not matched to a gene: 9. This CDR3 has 14 amino acids.

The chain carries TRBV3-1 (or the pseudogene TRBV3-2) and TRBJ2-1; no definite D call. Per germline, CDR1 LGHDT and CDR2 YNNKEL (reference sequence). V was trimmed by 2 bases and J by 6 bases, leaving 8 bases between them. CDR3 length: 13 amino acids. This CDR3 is CASSQLGVNEQFF. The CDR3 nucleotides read TGTGCCAGCAGCCAACTGGGTGTCAATGAGCAGTTCTTC.

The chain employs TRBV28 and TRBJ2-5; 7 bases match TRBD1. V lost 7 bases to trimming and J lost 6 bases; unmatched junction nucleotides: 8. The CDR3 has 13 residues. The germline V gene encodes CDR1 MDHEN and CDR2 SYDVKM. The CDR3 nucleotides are TGTGCCAGCACCTTGACAGGGAGAAAGACCCAGTACTTC. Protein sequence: CASTLTGRKTQYF.